This T cell receptor (beta chain) was obtained from a study of blood T cells in healthy people across ages. It was with a sample-barcoded 5' primer and a J-beta primer mix that a second PCR of roughly 7 to 12 cycles was run. Tags on each cDNA molecule came from a template-switch adaptor with 12 random nucleotides. TCRdb re-called the 5' RACE reads through MiXCR, storing one row per CDR3 protein. The data show 650,000 to 800,000 distinct CDR3 sequences, around 45% seen once. V dropped 2 bases and J dropped 5 bases, with 7 bases sitting between them. The CDR3 is made up of 12 amino acids. The study, taken as a whole, reports: Unsorted PBMC input precluded a conclusive naive versus antigen-experienced comparison. The long-lived group displayed more naive CD4+ cells, plus higher diversity, than the aged donors did.

This clonotype has a handful of counts. The antigen is unknown. The material sequenced was blood. V and J are TRBV12-3 or TRBV12-4 and TRBJ2-7, with D unresolved. This TCR derives from a man aged 60 to 75 in good health. CDR3 sequence (DNA): TGTGCCAGCAGTTTAAAACAGAACGAGCAGTACTTC. This encodes CASSLKQNEQYF.